These 10 T cell receptor beta chains share one sample of origin, sequenced in a study of blood T cells in healthy people across ages. The use of a sample-barcoded 5' primer and a J-beta primer mix characterized a second PCR of roughly 7 to 12 cycles. One entry per CDR3 protein, called by TCRdb with MiXCR from the 5' RACE reads. The data hold about 540,000 distinct CDR3 sequences, with 24% observed a single time. These data also formed part of another study, on T cells of mothers and their children.

The sample consisted of blood. Receptors originate from a boy under 18 in good health.

The chain links TRBV9 to TRBJ2-1, with a tentative D call TRBD2 (6 bases). The J call may be mistaken, given a closer DNA end match to TRBJ2-5. This CDR3 has 11 amino acids. Germline-derived CDR1 and CDR2 are SGDLS and YYNGEE. CDR3 residues: CASGGSGTQYF. The CDR3 region has the DNA TGTGCCAGCGGAGGGAGCGGGACCCAGTACTTC.

This clonotype was detected only a few times. This chain uses TRBV12-5 with TRBJ2-5; possible D gene TRBD2, 6 bases. With 6 bases removed from V and 4 bases from J, the gap between germline ends came to 18 bases. Germline loops: CDR1 LGHNT, CDR2 FRNRAP. The CDR3 has 15 residues. The CDR3 bases are TGTGCTAGTGGCACGACGTACCAGGGAGGAGAGACCCAGTACTTC. Translating gives CASGTTYQGGETQYF.

The sample holds a few counts of this clonotype. The chain is built from TRBV4-3 and TRBJ2-5; 7 nucleotides agree with TRBD1. CDR3 length: 14 residues. The germline gives CDR1 LGHNA, CDR2 YSLEER. The V and J ends lost 0 bases and 4 bases, in that order; junction bases with no gene match: 2. This CDR3 reads CASSQDNRGETQYF. DNA of the CDR3: TGCGCCAGCAGCCAAGACAACAGGGGAGAGACCCAGTACTTC.

The chain links TRBV3-1 to TRBJ2-6; D call uncertain. Trimming took off 3 bases at V and 0 bases at J, with 6 bases between the two ends. In germline, CDR1 is LGHDT, CDR2 YNNKEL (reference sequence). CDR3 length equals 15 residues. DNA of the CDR3: TGTGCCAGCAGCCACAGGTCCTCTGGGGCCAACGTCCTGACTTTC. Translated: CASSHRSSGANVLTF.

This chain uses TRBV20-1 with TRBJ2-3, with a tentative D call TRBD1 (5 bases). Germline CDR1 is DFQATT and CDR2 is SNEGSKA (reference sequence). V shed 3 bases and J shed 6 bases, with 22 bases lying between them. This CDR3 region has 16 residues. Here the CDR3 reads CSARMAGKMFGDTQYF. The CDR3 DNA is TGCAGTGCTAGGATGGCAGGGAAGATGTTTGGGGATACGCAGTATTTT.

There are a few counts of this clonotype. The chain combines TRBV20-1 with TRBJ2-7; no clear D. From germline, CDR1 is DFQATT and CDR2 SNEGSKA (reference sequence). The CDR3 has 12 residues. The germline V and J ends were trimmed by 4 bases and 2 bases, with 9 bases remaining between them. CDR3 DNA: TGCAGTGCTAACCCCCGGGCCTACGAGCAGTACTTC. It codes for CSANPRAYEQYF.

This clonotype was recorded a few times. This sequence joins TRBV20-1 and TRBJ2-5, with a possible D match to TRBD2 (5 bases). V dropped 0 bases and J dropped 5 bases, with 19 bases sitting between them. The CDR3 is made up of 16 amino acids. Germline V gene sequence: CDR1 DFQATT, CDR2 SNEGSKA (reference sequence). CDR3 residues: CSAREPNGLSVETQYF. DNA for the CDR3: TGCAGTGCTAGAGAGCCTAATGGACTGAGTGTCGAGACCCAGTACTTC.

The rearrangement links TRBV15 to TRBJ2-2; no clear D gene. The germline V gene encodes CDR1 LNHNV and CDR2 YYDKDF (reference sequence). CDR3 length: 14 residues. Trimming removed 0 bases from V and 5 bases from J, with 7 bases in between. Here the CDR3 DNA reads TGTGCCACCAGCAGAGAATCCGGGACCGGGGAGCTGTTTTTT. Translation gives CATSRESGTGELFF.

This clonotype has only a few counts. V usage is TRBV4-2 and J usage is TRBJ2-7; 9 bases map to TRBD2. The junction had 7 bases not matched to a gene; V was cut back by 0 bases and J by 4 bases. Germline CDR1 is LGHNA and CDR2 is YNFKEQ. CDR3 size: 16 residues. The CDR3 coding sequence is TGTGCCAGCAGCCAAGATTCCACTAGCGGGTTTTACGAGCAGTACTTC. Amino acids: CASSQDSTSGFYEQYF.

In its sample, this clonotype was seen a few times. The chain recombines TRBV28 with TRBJ2-7; no definite D call. There are 13 residues in the CDR3. V gave up 8 bases and J gave up 0 bases, with 11 bases separating them. Germline CDR1 reads MDHEN; CDR2 reads SYDVKM. The DNA for the CDR3 is TGTGCCAGCGAACGGTTAGACTCCTACGAGCAGTACTTC. Amino acid sequence: CASERLDSYEQYF.